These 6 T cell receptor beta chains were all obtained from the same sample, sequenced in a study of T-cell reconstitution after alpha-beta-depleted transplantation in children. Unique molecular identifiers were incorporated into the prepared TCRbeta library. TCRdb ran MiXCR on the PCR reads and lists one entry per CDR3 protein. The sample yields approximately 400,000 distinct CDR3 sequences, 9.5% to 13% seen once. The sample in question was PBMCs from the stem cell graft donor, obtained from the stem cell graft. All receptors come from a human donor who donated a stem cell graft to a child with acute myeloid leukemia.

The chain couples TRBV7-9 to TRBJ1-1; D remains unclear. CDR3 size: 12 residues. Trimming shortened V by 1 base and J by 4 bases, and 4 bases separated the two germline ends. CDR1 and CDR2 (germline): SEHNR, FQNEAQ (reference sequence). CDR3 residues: CASSLDVTEAFF. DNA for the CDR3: TGTGCCAGCAGCTTAGATGTCACTGAAGCTTTCTTT. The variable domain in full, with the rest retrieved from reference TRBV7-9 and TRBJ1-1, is DTGVSQNPRHKITKRGQNVTFRCDPISEHNRLYWYRQTLGQGPEFLTYFQNEAQLEKSRLLSDRFSAERPKGSFSTLEIQRTEQGDSAMYLCASSLDVTEAFFGQGTRLTVV.

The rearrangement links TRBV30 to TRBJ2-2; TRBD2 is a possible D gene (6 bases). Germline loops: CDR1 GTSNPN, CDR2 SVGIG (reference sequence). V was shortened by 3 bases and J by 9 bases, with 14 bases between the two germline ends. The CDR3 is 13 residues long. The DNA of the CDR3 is TGTGCCTGGAGACGACTAGTTGGTAGGGAGCTGTTTTTT. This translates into CAWRRLVGRELFF.

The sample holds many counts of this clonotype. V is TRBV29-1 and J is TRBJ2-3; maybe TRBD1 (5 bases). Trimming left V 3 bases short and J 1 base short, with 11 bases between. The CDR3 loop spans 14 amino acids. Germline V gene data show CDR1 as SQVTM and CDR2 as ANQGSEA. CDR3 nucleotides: TGCAGCGTTGAGGTGTTGGGGCGCACAGATACGCAGTATTTT. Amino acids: CSVEVLGRTDTQYF.

CDR3 region: CSASRMAGGRSSYEQYF. CDR3 sequence (DNA): TGCAGTGCTAGTCGGATGGCCGGCGGGAGAAGCTCCTACGAGCAGTACTTC. V usage is TRBV20-1 and J usage is TRBJ2-7; 7 bases map to TRBD2. V shed 3 bases, J shed 0 bases, and the junction held 14 bases outside the gene matches. Germline CDR1 DFQATT, CDR2 SNEGSKA (reference sequence). The CDR3 loop spans 17 amino acids.

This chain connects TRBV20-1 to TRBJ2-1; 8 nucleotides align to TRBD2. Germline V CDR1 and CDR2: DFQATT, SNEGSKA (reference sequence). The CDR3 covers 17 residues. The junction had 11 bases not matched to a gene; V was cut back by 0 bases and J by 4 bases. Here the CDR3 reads CSARDDQRGTGYNEQFF. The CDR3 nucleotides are TGCAGTGCTAGAGATGATCAGCGGGGGACCGGGTACAATGAGCAGTTCTTC.

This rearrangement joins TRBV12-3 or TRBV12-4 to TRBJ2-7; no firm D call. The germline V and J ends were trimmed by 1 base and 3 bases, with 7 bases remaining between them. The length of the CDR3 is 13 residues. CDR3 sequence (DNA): TGTGCCAGCAGTTTAGGCCATCTCTACGAGCAGTACTTC. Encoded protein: CASSLGHLYEQYF.